One sample yielded the 32 T cell receptor beta chains listed below, sequenced in a study of T-cell reconstitution after alpha-beta-depleted transplantation in children. TCRbeta library construction was performed incorporating unique molecular identifiers. In TCRdb, the PCR reads were re-called with MiXCR into one record per CDR3 protein. The sample comprises a few hundred thousand distinct CDR3 sequences, 9% to 10% of which are singletons, and around 5% rests with the top ten. The specimen was PBMCs from the stem cell graft donor, collected from the stem cell graft. Every receptor here comes from a human donor who donated a stem cell graft to a child with SCID.

This clonotype was found many times. The rearrangement links TRBV5-1 to TRBJ2-7, with a tentative D call TRBD1 (5 bases). The CDR3 spans 13 residues. Trimming stripped 4 bases from V and 2 bases from J, with 10 bases between. Germline values: CDR1 SGHRS, CDR2 YFSETQ. CDR3 amino acids: CASSPDRTYEQYF. The CDR3 DNA reads TGCGCCAGCAGCCCCGACAGAACCTACGAGCAGTACTTC.

This clonotype was counted many times. The J gene is TRBJ2-7, the V gene TRBV4-2; no firm D call. The CDR3 contains 16 residues. Germline V gene lookup returns CDR1 LGHNA and CDR2 YNFKEQ. The V gene lost 3 bases and the J gene lost 10 bases, with 25 bases spanning the gap. The CDR3 DNA follows: TGTGCCAGCAGCCATGGACGTGGCCACGCCGCTTCGAAACAGTACTTC. Its protein product is CASSHGRGHAASKQYF.

This clonotype has a count of ten or more. This chain uses TRBV12-5 with TRBJ2-1; the D gene is possibly TRBD1 (6 bases). Trimming removed 4 bases at V and 7 bases at J, with 23 bases between. Germline loops: CDR1 LGHNT, CDR2 FRNRAP. CDR3 length equals 17 residues. CDR3 sequence (DNA): TGTGCTAGTGGTTACAACTCAGGGGTCGGGCTATTTAATGAGCAGTTCTTC. Protein: CASGYNSGVGLFNEQFF. Full variable domain (outside the CDR3, taken from reference TRBV12-5 and TRBJ2-1): DARVTQTPRHKVTEMGQEVTMRCQPILGHNTVFWYRQTMMQGLELLAYFRNRAPLDDSGMPKDRFSAEMPDATLATLKIQPSEPRDSAVYFCASGYNSGVGLFNEQFFGPGTRLTVL.

In this sample, this clonotype turned up many times. The CDR3 loop reads CASSRLRTAQETQYF. CDR3 DNA: TGTGCCAGCAGCCGCCTTAGGACAGCCCAAGAGACCCAGTACTTC. J is TRBJ2-5 and V is TRBV3-1; perhaps TRBD1 as D (6 bases). Germline V gene lookup returns CDR1 LGHDT and CDR2 YNNKEL (reference sequence). V gave up 4 bases and J gave up 1 base, with 13 bases separating them. This CDR3 comprises 15 residues.

This clonotype was observed many times. V usage is TRBV10-3 and J usage is TRBJ1-1; D gene uncertain. The CDR3 has 13 residues. Between the trimmed V and J ends, which lost 0 bases and 10 bases, there was a span of 12 bases. Germline CDR1 ENHRY, CDR2 SYGVKD. For the CDR3, the DNA is TGTGCCATCAGTGAGTCTTTGACTCGGCGAGCTTTCTTT. It yields the protein CAISESLTRRAFF.

This clonotype has a count of ten or more. The chain has TRBV6-5 and TRBJ2-3; the D gene could be TRBD1 or TRBD2 (5 bases each). Germline CDR1 reads MNHEY; CDR2 reads SVGAGI. Trimming removed 0 bases at V and 10 bases at J, with 8 bases between. This CDR3 comprises 12 residues. The CDR3 region is CASSYSGGAQYF. The CDR3 region has the DNA TGTGCCAGCAGTTACTCTGGGGGAGCGCAGTATTTT.

This clonotype has ten or more counts. The chain joins TRBV24-1 to TRBJ2-1; D is perhaps TRBD1 (6 bases). V lost 4 bases and J 7 bases, leaving 7 bases between the germline ends. The germline gives CDR1 KGHDR, CDR2 SFDVKD. CDR3 length: 12 amino acids. CDR3 nucleotides: TGTGCCACCAGTGACAGGGGAAATGAGCAGTTCTTC. This sequence encodes CATSDRGNEQFF.

This clonotype came up many times. The chain combines TRBV18 with TRBJ2-1; 13 bases are shared with TRBD2. J was trimmed by 9 bases and V by 4 bases; bases with no gene match: 9. This CDR3 comprises 16 residues. CDR1 is KGHSH, CDR2 LQKENI, per germline. The CDR3 here is CASSRPTSGGFGEQFF. The CDR3 DNA follows: TGTGCCAGCTCACGGCCGACTAGCGGGGGGTTTGGTGAGCAGTTCTTC. The whole variable domain, remainder taken from reference TRBV18 and TRBJ2-1, is NAGVMQNPRHLVRRRGQEARLRCSPMKGHSHVYWYRQLPEEGLKFMVYLQKENIIDESGMPKERFSAEFPKEGPSILRIQQVVRGDSAAYFCASSRPTSGGFGEQFFGPGTRLTVL.

As regards this clonotype: A much larger clone sits a single nucleotide away, making a read error possible. The V and J genes are TRBV20-1 and TRBJ2-6; D is possibly TRBD1 (6 bases). The CDR3 contains 15 residues. CDR1 and CDR2 from the germline V gene are DFQATT and SNEGSKA (reference sequence). The CDR3 DNA sequence: TGCAGTGTCTCAGGGGCTAGCTCTGGGGCCAACGTCCCGACTTTC. It translates to CSVSGASSGANVPTF.

V usage is TRBV5-1 and J usage is TRBJ2-7, with D maybe TRBD2 (6 bases). With 4 bases removed from V and 5 bases from J, the gap between germline ends came to 19 bases. The CDR3 has 15 amino acids. The germline V gene has CDR1 SGHRS and CDR2 YFSETQ. The CDR3 nucleotides are TGCGCCAGCAGCCCGTGGCGGGGTACCCTTGACGAGCAGTACTTC. Protein product: CASSPWRGTLDEQYF.

The gene calls are TRBV11-1 and TRBJ2-1, with D perhaps assigned TRBD1 or TRBD2 (5 bases each). V was pared by 3 bases and J by 3 bases, with 18 bases between. This CDR3 is built from 17 residues. From germline, CDR1 is SGHAT and CDR2 FQDESV (reference sequence). CDR3 protein: CASSFQPGTANYNEQFF. The DNA of the CDR3 is TGTGCCAGCAGCTTTCAACCCGGGACGGCGAACTACAATGAGCAGTTCTTC. The full variable domain, its missing parts supplied by reference TRBV11-1 and TRBJ2-1, is EAEVAQSPRYKITEKSQAVAFWCDPISGHATLYWYRQILGQGPELLVQFQDESVVDDSQLPKDRFSAERLKGVDSTLKIQPAELGDSAMYLCASSFQPGTANYNEQFFGPGTRLTVL.

This clonotype was picked up many times. This rearrangement joins TRBV6-5 to TRBJ1-1, with D tentatively TRBD1 (6 bases). CDR3 size: 16 residues. Germline-derived CDR1 and CDR2 are MNHEY and SVGAGI. Trimming left V 5 bases short and J 0 bases short, with 16 bases between. CDR3 sequence reads: CASSQTGPNMNTEAFF. CDR3 bases: TGTGCCAGCAGTCAGACAGGACCTAACATGAACACTGAAGCTTTCTTT.

This clonotype was picked up a small number of times. The CDR3 nucleotides are TGTGCCAGCAGCCAACGGGACACAGCTGCCTACGAGCAGTACTTC. It yields the protein CASSQRDTAAYEQYF. V is TRBV14 and J is TRBJ2-7; tentatively, D is TRBD1 (6 bases). V was clipped by 2 bases and J by 2 bases, with 13 bases between them. Germline lookup yields CDR1 SGHDN and CDR2 FVKESK. This CDR3 region has 15 residues. Full variable domain (rest looked up from reference TRBV14 and TRBJ2-7): EAGVTQFPSHSVIEKGQTVTLRCDPISGHDNLYWYRRVMGKEIKFLLHFVKESKQDESGMPNNRFLAERTGGTYSTLKVQPAELEDSGVYFCASSQRDTAAYEQYFGPGTRLTVT.

The table lists this clonotype with many counts. The V call is TRBV20-1, the J call TRBJ2-1, with D perhaps given as TRBD1 or TRBD2 (5 bases each). V was cut by 6 bases and J by 3 bases, with 15 bases left in between. The CDR3 contains 14 residues. Germline loops: CDR1 DFQATT, CDR2 SNEGSKA (reference sequence). The CDR3 DNA is TGCAGTGCAGCCGGGACCTCAGACTACAATGAGCAGTTCTTC. Amino acids: CSAAGTSDYNEQFF.

This clonotype was observed many times. The CDR3 is CSASSLGRIQETQYF. Here the CDR3 DNA reads TGCAGTGCTAGCAGCTTGGGACGGATCCAAGAGACCCAGTACTTC. The chain employs TRBV20-1 and TRBJ2-5; tentatively, D is TRBD1 or TRBD2 (5 bases each). Looked up from germline, CDR1 is DFQATT and CDR2 is SNEGSKA (reference sequence). The CDR3 runs to 15 residues. V shed 3 bases and J shed 1 base, with 15 bases lying between them.

This clonotype was recorded at least ten times. The chain carries TRBV4-1 and TRBJ1-5; D possibly corresponds to TRBD1 (6 bases). The V end lost 0 bases, the J end lost 3 bases, and 9 bases lay between the germline ends. CDR1 is MGHRA and CDR2 is YSYEKL in the germline V gene. The CDR3 is 15 residues long. The CDR3 is CASSQDRGINQPQHF. The CDR3 DNA reads as TGCGCCAGCAGCCAAGATAGGGGGATCAATCAGCCCCAGCATTTT.

This clonotype came up many times. The chain carries TRBV9 and TRBJ1-5; maybe TRBD1 (5 bases). This CDR3 is 14 amino acids long. Germline V CDR1 and CDR2: SGDLS, YYNGEE. Trimming shortened V by 0 bases and J by 4 bases, and 8 bases separated the two germline ends. CDR3 sequence (DNA): TGTGCCAGCAGCGTAGGGTGGGGGAATCAGCCCCAGCATTTT. Translating gives CASSVGWGNQPQHF.

V usage is TRBV5-1 and J usage is TRBJ2-7; D may be TRBD1 (6 bases). Germline V gene sequence: CDR1 SGHRS, CDR2 YFSETQ. The CDR3 has 13 residues. V dropped 4 bases and J dropped 3 bases, with 11 bases sitting between them. Here the CDR3 DNA reads TGCGCCAGCAGCGGCCGGGACAACTACGAGCAGTACTTC. This sequence encodes CASSGRDNYEQYF. The full variable domain, with the rest looked up from reference TRBV5-1 and TRBJ2-7, is KAGVTQTPRYLIKTRGQQVTLSCSPISGHRSVSWYQQTPGQGLQFLFEYFSETQRNKGNFPGRFSGRQFSNSRSEMNVSTLELGDSALYLCASSGRDNYEQYFGPGTRLTVT.

This clonotype was seen at least ten times. The CDR3 DNA follows: TGTGCCAGCAACTCCAAAAATGACGGGAGTGATGAAGCTTTCTTT. Protein: CASNSKNDGSDEAFF. The chain employs TRBV6-1 and TRBJ1-1; D gene unclear. Germline CDR1 is MNHNS and CDR2 is SASEGT. The CDR3 totals 15 residues. The V gene lost 7 bases and the J gene lost 7 bases, with 22 bases spanning the gap.

This rearrangement joins TRBV30 to TRBJ1-1; the D is unclear. Germline V gene sequence: CDR1 GTSNPN, CDR2 SVGIG (reference sequence). V was pared by 5 bases and J by 9 bases, with 16 bases between. The CDR3 totals 12 residues. The CDR3 DNA reads as TGTGCCTGGGCCCCTTCCGGTCAGAAAGCTTTCTTT. Translated, it gives CAWAPSGQKAFF. The complete variable domain, with remaining parts taken from reference TRBV30 and TRBJ1-1, reads SQTIHQWPATLVQPVGSPLSLECTVEGTSNPNLYWYRQAAGRGLQLLFYSVGIGQISSEVPQNLSASRPQDRQFILSSKKLLLSDSGFYLCAWAPSGQKAFFGQGTRLTVV.

This rearrangement joins TRBV5-1 to TRBJ2-1; D gene uncertain. The germline V gene has CDR1 SGHRS and CDR2 YFSETQ. The V end lost 3 bases, the J end lost 6 bases, and 16 bases lay between the germline ends. The CDR3 loop spans 15 amino acids. CDR3 nucleotides: TGCGCCAGCAGCTCCAAGGGTGTTTCATTCAATGAGCAGTTCTTC. Translation gives CASSSKGVSFNEQFF.

This clonotype appeared many times. This sequence joins TRBV7-2 and TRBJ2-2, with D perhaps matching TRBD1 (6 bases). The V end was cut by 3 bases, the J end by 1 base, with 9 bases between. CDR1 and CDR2 (germline): SGHTA, FQGNSA. This CDR3 is built from 15 residues. This CDR3 is CASSFLGQNTGELFF. DNA of the CDR3: TGTGCCAGCAGCTTCCTGGGACAGAACACCGGGGAGCTGTTTTTT. Variable domain in full (rest from reference TRBV7-2 and TRBJ2-2): GAGVSQSPSNKVTEKGKDVELRCDPISGHTALYWYRQSLGQGLEFLIYFQGNSAPDKSGLPSDRFSAERTGGSVSTLTIQRTQQEDSAVYLCASSFLGQNTGELFFGEGSRLTVL.

This clonotype appeared many times. The V gene is TRBV29-1, the J gene TRBJ2-5; tentative D call: TRBD1 (6 bases). CDR3 length equals 12 residues. Germline-derived CDR1 and CDR2 are SQVTM and ANQGSEA. V lost 7 bases and J lost 1, with 10 bases in between. This CDR3 reads CSAGDTQETQYF. The CDR3 DNA follows: TGCAGCGCTGGGGACACCCAAGAGACCCAGTACTTC.

This clonotype has at least ten counts. The J gene is TRBJ1-1, the V gene TRBV12-3 or TRBV12-4; D uncertain. The length of the CDR3 is 13 residues. The ends were cut back, 6 bases at V and 7 bases at J, with 15 bases in the middle. The DNA for the CDR3 is TGTGCCAGCAGACCCTCGAGGCAGGTTGAAGCTTTCTTT. It codes for CASRPSRQVEAFF.

This clonotype was counted ten times or more. The CDR3 region is CASRPVTGESEKLFF. The DNA for the CDR3 is TGTGCCAGCAGGCCTGTCACAGGGGAAAGCGAAAAACTGTTTTTT. The V call is TRBV12-3 or TRBV12-4, the J call TRBJ1-4; 7 bases fit TRBD1. V shed 6 bases and J 8 bases; nucleotides not matched to a gene: 12. The CDR3 extends over 15 amino acids.

This clonotype was found many times. The chain combines TRBV5-1 with TRBJ2-7; D call uncertain. With 4 bases removed from V and 2 bases from J, the gap between germline ends came to 19 bases. The V gene's germline CDR1 is SGHRS and CDR2 YFSETQ. This CDR3 is built from 16 residues. Here the CDR3 DNA reads TGCGCCAGCAGCCCGGAGACAACTTACTACCCCTACGAGCAGTACTTC. It translates to CASSPETTYYPYEQYF.

This clonotype came up many times. The chain has TRBV7-9 and TRBJ2-3, with D perhaps TRBD2 (5 bases). V lost 4 bases, J lost 2 bases, and 16 bases lay in between. Germline CDR1 reads SEHNR; CDR2 reads FQNEAQ (reference sequence). This CDR3 has 16 residues. The CDR3 loop reads CASSSPGGYLTDTQYF. CDR3 nucleotide sequence: TGTGCCAGCAGCTCTCCTGGCGGGTATCTCACAGATACGCAGTATTTT. Full variable domain (missing parts from reference TRBV7-9 and TRBJ2-3): DTGVSQNPRHKITKRGQNVTFRCDPISEHNRLYWYRQTLGQGPEFLTYFQNEAQLEKSRLLSDRFSAERPKGSFSTLEIQRTEQGDSAMYLCASSSPGGYLTDTQYFGPGTRLTVL.

Ten or more counts support this clonotype. The V gene is TRBV24-1, the J gene TRBJ2-2, with no clear D. V was pared by 3 bases and J by 2 bases, with 3 bases between. The CDR3 runs to 13 residues. Germline CDR1 reads KGHDR; CDR2 reads SFDVKD. The CDR3: CATSDENTGELFF. The CDR3 DNA follows: TGTGCCACCAGTGATGAAAACACCGGGGAGCTGTTTTTT.

CDR3 nucleotides: TGTGCCAGTAGTATTGCCGGAGCGGGGGGGCGAGCCTACGAGCAGTACTTC. Protein: CASSIAGAGGRAYEQYF. The chain has TRBV19 and TRBJ2-7; 10 positions match TRBD2. Germline CDR1 is LNHDA and CDR2 is SQIVND (reference sequence). The CDR3 contains 17 residues. V gave up 3 bases and J gave up 2 bases; unmatched junction bases: 10.

This clonotype was seen repeatedly, ten times or more. This chain connects TRBV20-1 to TRBJ2-6; 10 bases fit TRBD2. Germline V lookup: CDR1 DFQATT, CDR2 SNEGSKA (reference sequence). V gave up 4 bases and J gave up 0 bases; unmatched junction bases: 3. The CDR3 loop spans 16 amino acids. As DNA, the CDR3 is TGCAGTGCTACTAGCGGGGGACTCTCTGGGGCCAACGTCCTGACTTTC. It encodes CSATSGGLSGANVLTF.

In this sample, this clonotype turned up a few times. Being one base from a much bigger clone, this may be a read error. CDR3 in amino acids: CANSPDLGDEQFF. The DNA of the CDR3 is TGTGCCAACAGTCCGGACCTTGGAGATGAGCAGTTCTTC. The gene calls are TRBV27 and TRBJ2-1; no clear D gene. Germline CDR1 MNHEY, CDR2 SMNVEV (reference sequence). The CDR3 contains 13 residues.

This clonotype was detected ten times or more. The V call is TRBV20-1, the J call TRBJ2-7; the D gene is possibly TRBD2 (6 bases). Germline V lookup: CDR1 DFQATT, CDR2 SNEGSKA (reference sequence). V gave up 0 bases and J gave up 0 bases, with 12 bases separating them. CDR3 size: 15 residues. CDR3 sequence reads: CSARDRRDGSYEQYF. The DNA of the CDR3 is TGCAGTGCTAGAGATAGGAGGGACGGCTCCTACGAGCAGTACTTC.